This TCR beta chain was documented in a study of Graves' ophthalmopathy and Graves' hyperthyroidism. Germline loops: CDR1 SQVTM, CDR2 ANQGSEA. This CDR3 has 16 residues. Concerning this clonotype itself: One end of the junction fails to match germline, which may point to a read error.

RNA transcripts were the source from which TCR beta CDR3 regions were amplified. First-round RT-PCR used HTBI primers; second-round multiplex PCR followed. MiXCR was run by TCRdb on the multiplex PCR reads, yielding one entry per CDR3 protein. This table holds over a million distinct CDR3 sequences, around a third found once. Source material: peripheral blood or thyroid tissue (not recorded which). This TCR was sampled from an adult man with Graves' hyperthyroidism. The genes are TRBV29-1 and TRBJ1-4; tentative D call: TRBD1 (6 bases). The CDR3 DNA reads TGCAGCGTTGTGGACAGAATCTCGGCAACTAATGGAAAACTGTTTTTT. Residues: CSVVDRISATNGKLFF.